The present entry profiles one T cell receptor beta chain with its context. Its specificity is not known. The sample comes from a study of cytomegalovirus exposure and HLA in healthy donors. Study details: Ancestry clustering placed around 80% of a few hundred genotyped donors in the Caucasian-associated cluster. Findings and caveats of the study: TCR beta V- and J-gene trimming, according to a later analysis, was linked to a missense DCLRE1C variant.

Germline values: CDR1 MNHEY, CDR2 SMNVEV (reference sequence). The CDR3 runs to 12 residues. V was trimmed by 4 bases and J by 4 bases, leaving 4 bases between them. PCR primers comprised 60 Vbeta and 13 Jbeta primers. The method was immunoSEQ multiplex PCR; TCRdb's version includes in-frame clones alone and lacks a portion of them. The repertoire consists of 100,000 to 150,000 clones, with around 86% occurring once and the leading ten covering around 0.7%. The sample taken for sequencing was PBMCs. The clonotype originates from a man aged 18 to 30 in good health and CMV-seronegative. The gene calls are TRBV27 and TRBJ1-4; no reliable D call. Here the CDR3 reads CASSSVNEKLFF. DNA of the CDR3: TGTGCCAGCAGTTCAGTTAATGAAAAACTGTTTTTT.